Shown below are 20 T cell receptor beta chains from a single sample sequenced in a study of T cells expressing NK-cell markers. No DNA is given; TCRdb re-called the 5' RACE reads and lists each CDR3 protein once. This specimen shows some 440,000 distinct CDR3 sequences; the ten leading clones hold roughly 1.4%. The specimen was blood T cells: a sorted CD56 or NKG2C T cell subset, CD4+ or CD8+ T cells, or bulk PBMC T cells (not recorded which). The receptors stem from a woman aged 45-65 years in good health.

The chain uses TRBV5-1 and TRBJ1-2; TCRdb's D call of TRBD1 is untestable without DNA. The germline V gene has CDR1 SGHRS and CDR2 YFSETQ. The length of the CDR3 is 13 residues. The CDR3 here is CASTGTANYGYTF.

The rearrangement links TRBV18 to TRBJ2-2; TCRdb lists TRBD1, though no DNA is available to test this call. This CDR3 comprises 15 residues. Germline CDR1 KGHSH, CDR2 LQKENI. The CDR3: CASFTGGQDTGELFF.

The V call is TRBV12-3 or TRBV12-4, the J call TRBJ2-7. The CDR3 spans 15 residues. The CDR3 sequence: CASSLARGFTYEQYF.

The rearrangement links TRBV3-1 to TRBJ2-1; TCRdb's assignment of TRBD2 cannot be checked, as there is no DNA. There are 12 residues in the CDR3. The germline gives CDR1 LGHDT, CDR2 YNNKEL (reference sequence). CDR3 residues: CASSQEAQKQFF.

The chain combines TRBV24-1 with TRBJ2-3. The CDR3 has 12 amino acids. Germline loops: CDR1 KGHDR, CDR2 SFDVKD. CDR3 in amino acids: CATSESTDTQYF.

The rearrangement uses TRBV15 and TRBJ2-3. Looked up from germline, CDR1 is LNHNV and CDR2 is YYDKDF (reference sequence). This CDR3 region has 12 residues. CDR3 protein: CATSRTPSTQYF.

V usage is TRBV6-5 and J usage is TRBJ2-5. The CDR3 runs 15 residues. Germline V gives CDR1 MNHEY, CDR2 SVGAGI. CDR3 sequence reads: CASSYEEGRRETQYF.

The chain couples TRBV7-2 to TRBJ2-6; the TCRdb D gene call, TRBD2, has no DNA to confirm it. Germline assignment: CDR1 SGHTA and CDR2 FQGNSA. This CDR3 contains 20 residues. This CDR3 reads CASSLGWTSGRDSGANVLTF.

V is TRBV5-6 and J is TRBJ2-1; the TCRdb call, TRBD1, lacks DNA for checking. Germline lookup yields CDR1 SGHDT and CDR2 YYEEEE. The CDR3 length is 15 residues. This CDR3 reads CASIYGGSAFNEQFF.

CDR3 loop: CASSLRLAGVYNEQFF. The chain employs TRBV12-3 or TRBV12-4 and TRBJ2-1; absent DNA, TCRdb's TRBD2 call cannot be checked. There are 16 residues in the CDR3.

The chain links TRBV6-5 to TRBJ2-5; TCRdb selects TRBD2, and the lack of DNA leaves this call unchecked. The CDR3 consists of 15 residues. Germline V CDR1 and CDR2: MNHEY, SVGAGI. CDR3 sequence: CASSSPSGELETQYF.

The J gene is TRBJ2-2, the V gene TRBV5-1. The CDR3 has 13 residues. Germline CDR1 is SGHRS and CDR2 is YFSETQ. The CDR3 reads CASRIRDTGELFF.

This CDR3 reads CATSRDTGLAGDEQFF. The chain is built from TRBV15 and TRBJ2-1; lacking DNA, the TRBD2 call made by TCRdb goes unchecked. The germline V gene encodes CDR1 LNHNV and CDR2 YYDKDF (reference sequence). CDR3 size: 16 residues. The full variable domain, with the rest looked up from reference TRBV15 and TRBJ2-1, is DAMVIQNPRYQVTQFGKPVTLSCSQTLNHNVMYWYQQKSSQAPKLLFHYYDKDFNNEADTPDNFQSRRPNTSFCFLDIRSPGLGDTAMYLCATSRDTGLAGDEQFFGPGTRLTVL.

Here the CDR3 reads CSVATTTYEQYF. The rearrangement joins TRBV29-1 to TRBJ2-7. The CDR3 runs to 12 residues. Germline CDR1 SQVTM, CDR2 ANQGSEA.

The rearrangement uses TRBV10-3 and TRBJ2-7; TCRdb's assignment of TRBD1 cannot be checked, as there is no DNA. CDR3 length equals 13 residues. Germline lookup yields CDR1 ENHRY and CDR2 SYGVKD. The chain's CDR3 is CAIKGRDWGEQYF.

The V and J genes are TRBV10-1 and TRBJ2-5; lacking DNA, the TRBD2 call made by TCRdb goes unchecked. The CDR3 consists of 20 residues. Germline V gene data show CDR1 as WNHNN and CDR2 as SYGVQD (reference sequence). The chain's CDR3 is CASSESRETSDTQYQETQYF.

The chain carries TRBV7-2 and TRBJ2-3; TCRdb's D call of TRBD1 is untestable without DNA. CDR3 length equals 16 residues. Germline V gene sequence: CDR1 SGHTA, CDR2 FQGNSA. CDR3 sequence reads: CASSRYRGSTTDTQYF. Looking up the rest from reference TRBV7-2 and TRBJ2-3 gives the full variable domain: GAGVSQSPSNKVTEKGKDVELRCDPISGHTALYWYRQSLGQGLEFLIYFQGNSAPDKSGLPSDRFSAERTGGSVSTLTIQRTQQEDSAVYLCASSRYRGSTTDTQYFGPGTRLTVL.

CDR3: CSAPRGQGLNQPQHF. This chain uses TRBV20-1 with TRBJ1-5; TCRdb selects TRBD1, and the lack of DNA leaves this call unchecked. Germline V gene data show CDR1 as DFQATT and CDR2 as SNEGSKA (reference sequence). CDR3 length: 15 residues.

The chain links TRBV5-1 to TRBJ1-1. The CDR3 consists of 15 residues. Germline V lookup: CDR1 SGHRS, CDR2 YFSETQ. This chain's CDR3 is CASSLVRQFGTEAFF.

The V call is TRBV20-1, the J call TRBJ2-2; TCRdb gives TRBD2 as the D gene, but with no DNA this cannot be confirmed. CDR3 length equals 14 residues. Germline assignment: CDR1 DFQATT and CDR2 SNEGSKA (reference sequence). The CDR3 protein is CSAREDSIPGELFF.